This T cell receptor beta chain was found in a study of cytomegalovirus exposure and HLA in healthy donors. The PCR employed 60 Vbeta primers together with 13 Jbeta primers. Libraries were prepared by immunoSEQ multiplex PCR; TCRdb keeps only in-frame clonotypes and omits some of them. Of 150,000 or so clones listed, 65% to 75% are singletons. This clone was found once. The germline V gene has CDR1 MNHEY and CDR2 SMNVEV (reference sequence). V lost 6 bases, J lost 4 bases, and 10 bases stayed unmatched. The CDR3 covers 15 residues. The sequence was collected from a human donor in good health. The chain uses TRBV27 and TRBJ2-7, with TRBD2 matching 9 bases. What was sequenced was PBMCs. The CDR3 sequence: CASRGSAGGWYEQYF. The CDR3 nucleotides read TGTGCCAGCAGGGGGAGCGCGGGGGGGTGGTACGAGCAGTACTTC.